The entry that follows covers one T cell receptor beta chain sequence. This sample stems from a study of blood T cell repertoires in COVID-19. Study-wide context: Some COVID-19 samples were acute and others convalescent; all came from the United States, Italy and Spain. Sample material is recorded as cDNA or gDNA derived from T cells, B-cell-depleted T cells, or PBMCs.

The CDR3 is made up of 15 amino acids. V lost 5 bases to trimming and J lost 5 bases; unmatched junction nucleotides: 5. Germline V lookup: CDR1 SGHTA, CDR2 FQGTGA. The repertoire was sequenced with immunoSEQ multiplex PCR; TCRdb's copy has only in-frame clones and lacks some. There are roughly 290,000 clones in the sample; 90% occur only once, and 1.7% lies in the top ten. The specimen was PBMCs or T cells enriched from blood (not recorded which). The TCR was taken from a woman under 30 with acute COVID-19. The V and J genes are TRBV7-3 and TRBJ2-3, with 12 nucleotides matching TRBD2. The CDR3: CASSETSGSGDTQYF. As DNA, the CDR3 is TGTGCCAGCAGCGAGACTAGCGGGAGTGGAGATACGCAGTATTTT. Full variable domain (rest looked up from reference TRBV7-3 and TRBJ2-3): GAGVSQTPSNKVTEKGKYVELRCDPISGHTALYWYRQSLGQGPEFLIYFQGTGAADDSGLPNDRFFAVRPEGSVSTLKIQRTERGDSAVYLCASSETSGSGDTQYFGPGTRLTVL.